Here is one TCR beta chain with its context. V trimming: 5 bases; J trimming: 0 bases; junction bases outside the gene matches: 3. The V gene's germline CDR1 is SGHTA and CDR2 FQGNSA. The CDR3 length is 16 residues. MiXCR, applied by TCRdb to the RT-PCR reads, yields one record per CDR3 protein. This table holds about 680,000 distinct CDR3 sequences, 14% found once. The sequenced sample was memory CD4+ T cells from blood. This receptor was taken from a female donor in good health, serving as a healthy control. The chain carries TRBV7-2 and TRBJ1-4, with 10 positions matching TRBD1. The CDR3 region has the DNA TGTGCCAGCAGCCGGGACAGGGGTGCAACTAATGAAAAACTGTTTTTT. It yields the protein CASSRDRGATNEKLFF.